The rows below give T cell receptor beta chains drawn from one sample of a study of blood T cell repertoires in COVID-19. Profiling relied on immunoSEQ multiplex PCR, and the TCRdb table lists in-frame clones only, not all of them. This sample yields 130,000 or so clones, of which approximately 84% are seen a single time; about 18% belongs to the top ten. The sample was peripheral blood. The receptors were gathered from a woman aged 80 or over with acute or convalescent COVID-19. CDR3s include the opening cysteine and the closing phenylalanine or tryptophan. A D gene is named only where the DNA matches it firmly.

v_call	j_call	d_call	cdr3_aa
TRBV7-9	TRBJ1-6	-	CASSLRSAGGQALHF
TRBV19	TRBJ1-3	-	CASNGGTGNTIYF
TRBV19	TRBJ2-5	TRBD2	CASGGSSGSLGTQYF
TRBV20-1	TRBJ2-3	-	CSANTGDTQYF
TRBV5-1	TRBJ2-2	TRBD2	CASSIVGLAFTGELFF
TRBV5-5	TRBJ2-1	-	CASSPTGIDEQFF
TRBV3-1/TRBV3-2	TRBJ2-7	TRBD1	CASRGQGAYEQYF
TRBV7-9	TRBJ2-7	-	CASTLGGASYEQYF
TRBV5-1	TRBJ2-7	TRBD2	CASSWGLAGSEQYF
TRBV2	TRBJ1-6	-	CASSGTAPNSPLHF
TRBV6-5	TRBJ1-2	-	CASSYSRDTIYGYTF
TRBV2	TRBJ1-5	-	CASKREGDNQPQHF
TRBV5-1	TRBJ2-1	-	CASSLLDSYNEQFF
TRBV7-2	TRBJ2-7	-	CASSLGTAYEQYF
TRBV10-3	TRBJ2-6	TRBD1	CATSGQGINSGANVLTF
TRBV9	TRBJ1-3	TRBD1	CASSTPGTGGGGRNTIYF
TRBV4-1	TRBJ2-1	TRBD2	CASSQESPSVAGAHEQFF
TRBV18	TRBJ1-2	TRBD1	CASSPRQGDSRRGYTF
TRBV7-2	TRBJ1-6	-	CASSPETDWNSPLHF
TRBV29-1	TRBJ1-1	TRBD1	CSVWTGETEAFF
TRBV6-1	TRBJ1-6	TRBD1	CASSERGQTPLHF
TRBV3-1/TRBV3-2	TRBJ2-5	TRBD2	CASLGVSGSGKTQYF
TRBV5-6	TRBJ2-2	TRBD1	CASSLFGTANTGELFF
TRBV5-6	TRBJ2-5	TRBD2	CASSLVAGGQETQYF
TRBV2	TRBJ2-3	-	CASSAWSRRSDTQYF
TRBV4-3	TRBJ2-1	TRBD2	CASSRAGASYNEQFF
TRBV9	TRBJ1-1	-	CASSALPTGNTEAFF
TRBV30	TRBJ2-5	-	CAWSAGKETQYF
TRBV3-1/TRBV3-2	TRBJ1-5	-	CASSQDSRGDQPQHF
TRBV20-1	TRBJ1-2	-	CSARHSYGYTF
TRBV6-5	TRBJ1-5	TRBD1	CASRRTGPQPQHF
TRBV5-4	TRBJ2-7	-	CASSLWAGSYEQYF
TRBV18	TRBJ2-2	TRBD2	CASSPLSGRQTGELFF
TRBV30	TRBJ2-5	TRBD1	CAYRTGMVGTQYF
TRBV3-1/TRBV3-2	TRBJ2-1	TRBD2	CASSQDLAVSYNEQFF
TRBV2	TRBJ1-2	-	CASSEGTDYGYTF
TRBV5-1	TRBJ2-1	TRBD2	CARRGTSGGSYNEQFF
TRBV6-5	TRBJ1-2	-	CASRPEGRLTYGYTF
TRBV27	TRBJ1-2	-	CASSLLFSGVTGYTF
TRBV19	TRBJ2-7	-	CASSFRDNSYEQYF